A single sample gave rise to the 8 T cell receptor beta chains below, sequenced in a study of CD8 T cells in ankylosing spondylitis. MiXCR, run by TCRdb on the 5' RACE reads, gives a single entry per CDR3 protein. There are a few hundred thousand distinct CDR3 sequences in the sample; 15% to 20% occur only once, and around a third lies in the top ten. The specimen was blood, either unsorted or a sorted T cell fraction (not recorded which). Source of these receptors: a male donor with ankylosing spondylitis or in good health (not recorded which).

Many counts were recorded for this clonotype. At one end the junction does not follow the germline gene, possibly because of a read error. The chain has TRBV29-1 and TRBJ2-7, with a weak D call TRBD1 (6 bases). The CDR3 has 14 amino acids. CDR1 is SQVTM and CDR2 is ANQGSEA in the germline V gene. In nucleotides, the CDR3 is TGCAGCGTAGAAGTCAACAGGGAAGGCTACGAGCAGTACTTC. Translated, it gives CSVEVNREGYEQYF.

This clonotype came up a few times. V usage is TRBV20-1 and J usage is TRBJ2-7; 11 bases fit TRBD2. Germline loops: CDR1 DFQATT, CDR2 SNEGSKA (reference sequence). The J segment lost 0 bases and the V segment lost 5 bases, leaving 9 bases of the junction unmatched. The CDR3 loop spans 16 amino acids. The CDR3 region is CSAGGLAGPSSYEQYF. In nucleotides, the CDR3 is TGCAGTGCTGGAGGACTAGCGGGTCCCTCCTCCTACGAGCAGTACTTC.

This chain links TRBV18 with TRBJ1-4; 10 bases match TRBD1. Germline CDR1 reads KGHSH; CDR2 reads LQKENI. Unmatched junction bases numbered 6, after V lost 6 bases and J lost 11 bases. The CDR3 loop spans 13 amino acids. The CDR3 loop reads CASSSGTGDKLFF. The CDR3 bases are TGTGCCAGCTCCTCCGGGACAGGGGACAAACTGTTTTTT.

V is TRBV4-1 and J is TRBJ2-7; 8 bases align to TRBD1. The CDR3 runs 13 residues. J was trimmed by 5 bases and V by 3 bases; bases with no gene match: 3. The germline CDR1 and CDR2 sequences are MGHRA and YSYEKL. CDR3 sequence: CASSQTGDHEQYF. For the CDR3, the DNA is TGCGCCAGCAGCCAGACAGGGGATCACGAGCAGTACTTC.

This clonotype was recorded a few times. V is TRBV5-1 and J is TRBJ2-1, with TRBD2 matching 7 bases. CDR1 is SGHRS, CDR2 YFSETQ, per germline. Germline trimming cut 3 bases from V and 4 bases from J; bases unmatched to any gene: 7. The CDR3 consists of 15 residues. The CDR3: CASSSGTTQYNEQFF. The CDR3 nucleotides read TGCGCCAGCAGCTCCGGGACTACCCAGTACAATGAGCAGTTCTTC.

This clonotype was recorded once. This chain uses TRBV4-3 with TRBJ2-7; maybe TRBD2 (5 bases). This CDR3 is built from 14 residues. Germline CDR1 LGHNA, CDR2 YSLEER. Trimming left V 1 base short and J 1 base short, with 8 bases between. In DNA, the CDR3 is TGCGCCAGCAGCCAAGCTGAGGGTTCCTACGAGCAGTACTTC. Translation gives CASSQAEGSYEQYF.

This clonotype was observed a handful of times. V is TRBV12-3 or TRBV12-4 and J is TRBJ2-1; D ambiguous. V lost 3 bases, J lost 2 bases, and 11 bases lay in between. The length of the CDR3 is 15 residues. The CDR3: CASSFFVRAYNEQFF. CDR3 bases: TGTGCCAGCAGTTTTTTTGTGAGAGCCTACAATGAGCAGTTCTTC.

This clonotype has just a few counts. The chain couples TRBV7-6 to TRBJ2-6; TRBD1 matches 7 bases. The CDR3 loop spans 14 amino acids. V lost 10 bases and J lost 0; bases outside the gene matches: 3. CDR1 and CDR2 (germline): SGHVS, FNYEAQ. CDR3 bases: TGTGCCATTAGACAGGGCTCTGGGGCCAACGTCCTGACTTTC. Its protein is CAIRQGSGANVLTF.